The clone carrying this T cell receptor (beta chain) was recorded a few times. In germline, CDR1 is MNHEY, CDR2 SVGAGI. CDR3 length equals 16 residues. V lost 0 bases to trimming and J lost 6 bases; unmatched junction nucleotides: 6. These data are taken from a study of patients and donors after allogeneic stem cell transplantation. TCRdb redid the calling of the RT-PCR reads with MiXCR, one entry per CDR3 protein. This sample has about a million distinct CDR3 sequences; about a sixth occur once, and the top ten carry 6%. The source material was blood, either unsorted or a sorted T cell fraction (not recorded which). The TCR comes from a human donor who was either an allogeneic HSCT recipient or a stem cell or donor lymphocyte infusion donor (not recorded which). It is not recorded whose cells these are; they may come from a transplant donor. The chain recombines TRBV6-5 with TRBJ2-5, with 11 bases identical to TRBD2. CDR3 coding DNA: TGTGCCAGCAGTTACTCGCCTAGCGGGGGGTACAAGACCCAGTACTTC. Encoded protein: CASSYSPSGGYKTQYF.